This record covers a single T cell receptor beta chain. Its antigen is currently not known. No much larger clone is present one base from it, and per-base qualities are unavailable. The cysteine opens and the phenylalanine closes a CDR3 of 15 amino acids. The kept DNA is CDR3 alone, 45 bases in frame from the first base. The trim is 5 bases for V and 5 bases for J, with a gap of 16 bases between the germline ends. The germline V gene encodes CDR1 SGHTA and CDR2 FQGTGA. This specimen comes from a study of beta chain features in type 1 diabetes listed by TCRdb under 2018. Regarding the study in general: Mean age, gender distribution, total cell number and subset yield were not different between patients and healthy donors. Across all samples, fewer than 130 million sorted cells were examined, and cell number per subset correlated strongly with RNA yield. In the study, recently diagnosed type 1 diabetes patients and matched healthy donors were compared on the TCRB repertoires of their sorted circulating CD4+ T cell subsets. Naive and central memory subsets were obtained from all 30 or so donors, but regulatory and stem cell-like memory subsets were isolated from only 8 patients and 8 healthy donors. Study-wide conclusions, independent of this receptor: Because cDNA was sequenced instead of genomic DNA, highly expressing activated cells could be over-represented, though the groups showed no difference in activation or CD3 levels. A moderate but significant shortening of TCRB CDR3 length was observed in type 1 diabetes patients in all four CD4+ subsets. PCR may preferentially amplify shorter templates, but because patient and control samples were amplified and corrected together, any resulting skew would affect both groups equally. Patients with type 1 diabetes made fewer insertions and deleted more nucleotides at VDJ recombination sites, implying thymic rearrangement abnormalities. The naive, central memory and regulatory TCRB repertoires appeared to resemble one another more closely among patients than among healthy donors. Because the HLA sub-analyses included only small numbers of individuals, any influence of HLA type on TCRB rearrangement was left unresolved.

Each donor gave one peripheral blood draw, averaging approximately 110 mL, which was collected into heparinised tubes. Using a panel that included CD45RO, CCR7, CD25, CD127, CD95 and CD27, naive, central memory, regulatory and stem cell-like memory CD4+ T cells were sorted on a BD FACSAria II. A purity above 95% was achieved for all sorted populations. PBMCs were isolated immediately by Lymphoprep density gradient centrifugation and stained directly without culture. So that batch effects would be minimized, each experiment stained and sorted samples in pairs, pairing one healthy donor with one patient. The entire isolated RNA was reverse transcribed using the High Capacity cDNA Reverse Transcription Kit, and thus expressed TCRB transcripts were sequenced. Survey-depth immunoSEQ sequencing was performed on stem cell-like memory T cell samples, with an average of about 1.01 million total reads per sample. After sorted cells were lysed in RLT buffer, RNA was extracted with DNase-treated RNeasy Micro or Mini kits, with the choice depending on cell number. Each cell subset was processed separately to prevent cross-contamination, with patient and healthy donor samples processed together. The immunoSEQ multiplex PCR was used to amplify TCRB sequences from cDNA, generating 87-bp fragments that spanned the CDR3 region. The amplicons were sequenced using the Illumina HiSeq platform. In the original analysis: PCR bias was computationally corrected using synthetic template baselines, reads within Hamming distance 2 were collapsed, and singletons that could not be merged were discarded. By aligning reads against IMGT, V, D and J genes, CDR3 length, and insertions or deletions at six rearrangement sites were assigned. Within each subset, clonotype counts were normalized to the number of sorted cells before true diversity and Gini coefficients were calculated with the tcR R package. The overlap coefficient, calculated on TCRB nucleotide sequences, was used to measure repertoire sharing. TCRdb carries this immuneACCESS record with in-frame sequences only. Its versions omit some clonotypes, under half of them owing to an unresolved V gene in the studies checked, with the rest unexplained. Clone size and V and J calls were adopted from that table, with D and trimming inferred from the DNA. Here the sample has around 21,000 clones; about 53% occur a single time. The ten biggest clones cover approximately 0.44% of the sample.

The rearrangement joined TRBV7-3 to TRBJ2-1, and perhaps TRBD1 as D gene, on 5 matching bases. The specimen sequenced was stem cell memory CD4+ T cells from blood. The cell subset or site label of this sample denotes: stem cell-like memory CD4+ T cells. The TCR was taken from a man younger than 30 in good health. The sequenced DNA: TGTGCCAGCAGCCTCAAGGGGCTTGGGGACAATGAGCAGTTCTTC. Protein translation: CASSLKGLGDNEQFF.